What follows are 3 T cell receptor beta chains derived from one specimen sequenced in a study of T cells in Graves' hyperthyroidism and ophthalmopathy. TCR beta CDR3 sequences were amplified from RNA transcripts. The HTBI primer set served for first-round RT-PCR of the TCR CDR3. TCRdb fed the multiplex PCR reads into MiXCR, producing one record per CDR3 protein. Found here are almost 600,000 distinct CDR3 sequences, about 15% of them singletons; the top ten hold more than 4.5%. The material sequenced was blood. These receptors originate from a woman in her 30s with Graves' hyperthyroidism that later progressed to Graves' ophthalmopathy.

J is TRBJ2-1 and V is TRBV29-1; D may be TRBD2 (5 bases). The CDR3 has 12 residues. Germline CDR1 SQVTM, CDR2 ANQGSEA. Trimming pared 6 bases from V and 5 bases from J, leaving 11 bases between. The CDR3 DNA reads as TGCAGCGTGGGCCCGGGAAACAATGAGCAGTTCTTC. Its protein product is CSVGPGNNEQFF.

The sample holds many counts of this clonotype. The rearrangement links TRBV6-2 or TRBV6-3 to TRBJ2-1, with unresolved D. CDR1 and CDR2 (germline): MNHEY, SVGEGT. Trimming took off 0 bases at V and 2 bases at J, with 5 bases between the two ends. The CDR3 runs 14 residues. The CDR3 region has the DNA TGTGCCAGCAGTTACTCGGGAACCTACAATGAGCAGTTCTTC. As protein: CASSYSGTYNEQFF.

On this clonotype itself: One base away lies a much larger clone, so this may be a sequencing read error. The chain carries TRBV3-1 and TRBJ1-1, with a possible D match to TRBD1 (5 bases). The CDR3 extends over 18 amino acids. Germline V gives CDR1 LGHDT, CDR2 YNNKEL (reference sequence). The CDR3 DNA reads as TGTGCCAGCAGCCCAACCTATATGACCCCCTGGGGGAACACTGAATCTTTCTTT. Residues: CASSPTYMTPWGNTESFF. Drawing the rest from reference TRBV3-1 and TRBJ1-1, the complete variable domain is DTAVSQTPKYLVTQMGNDKSIKCEQNLGHDTMYWYKQDSKKFLKIMFSYNNKELIINETVPNRFSPKSPDKAHLNLHINSLELGDSAVYFCASSPTYMTPWGNTESFFGQGTRLTVV.